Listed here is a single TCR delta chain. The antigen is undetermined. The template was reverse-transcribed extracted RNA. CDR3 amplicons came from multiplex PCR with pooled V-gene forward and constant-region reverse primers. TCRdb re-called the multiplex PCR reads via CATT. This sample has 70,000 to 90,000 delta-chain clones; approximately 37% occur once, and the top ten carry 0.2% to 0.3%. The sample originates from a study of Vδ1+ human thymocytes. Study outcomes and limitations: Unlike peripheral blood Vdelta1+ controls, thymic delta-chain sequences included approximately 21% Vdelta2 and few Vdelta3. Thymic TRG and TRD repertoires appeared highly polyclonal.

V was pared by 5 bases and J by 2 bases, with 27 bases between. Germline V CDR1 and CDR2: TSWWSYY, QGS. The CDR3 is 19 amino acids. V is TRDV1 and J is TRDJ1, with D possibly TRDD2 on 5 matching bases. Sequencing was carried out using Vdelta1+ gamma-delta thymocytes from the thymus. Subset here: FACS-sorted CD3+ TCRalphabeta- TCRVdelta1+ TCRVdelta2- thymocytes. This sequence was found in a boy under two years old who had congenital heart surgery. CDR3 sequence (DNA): TGTGCTCTTGGGAACCCCTACGTGGCTAGCCCCCGGTGGACCGATAAACTCATCTTT. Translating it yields CALGNPYVASPRWTDKLIF.